The T cell receptor (beta chain) under discussion was sequenced for a study of blood T cell repertoires in COVID-19. Repertoires were generated with immunoSEQ multiplex PCR, while TCRdb's copy carries only in-frame clones and drops some. The data show hundreds of thousands of clones, 89% seen once. The J segment lost 4 bases and the V segment lost 6 bases, leaving 6 bases of the junction unmatched. Germline CDR1 reads WNHNN; CDR2 reads SYGVQD (reference sequence). The length of the CDR3 is 14 residues. V is TRBV10-1 and J is TRBJ2-7; 10 positions match TRBD1. Sample: peripheral blood. The sequence derives from a man aged 18 to 30 with COVID-19, enrolled during active disease. CDR3 DNA: TGCGCCAGCAGCGCCGGGACAGGGGTTTACGAGCAGTACTTC. Its translation: CASSAGTGVYEQYF.